Presented here are 20 T cell receptor beta chains from one specimen sequenced in a study of blood T cell repertoires in COVID-19. Generated by immunoSEQ multiplex PCR, the TCRdb table keeps only in-frame clones and is missing some. The sample contains some 150,000 clones, roughly 90% of which appear only once. The sample comprised peripheral blood. These receptor sequences come from a human donor in a cohort sampled during active COVID-19.

The chain uses TRBV2 and TRBJ2-5, with D perhaps matching TRBD2 (5 bases). V was cut by 3 bases and J by 1 base, with 12 bases left in between. Looked up from germline, CDR1 is SNHLY and CDR2 is FYNNEI. This CDR3 is 15 amino acids long. CDR3 in DNA: TGTGCCAGCAGTGATGGAGGTGGCCCCCAAGAGACCCAGTACTTC. Protein product: CASSDGGGPQETQYF.

The chain combines TRBV7-9 with TRBJ2-7; no firm D call. CDR3 size: 11 residues. Germline values: CDR1 SEHNR, CDR2 FQNEAQ (reference sequence). V lost 2 bases to trimming and J lost 6 bases, with 5 bases between them. This chain's CDR3 is CASSLRFEQYF. DNA of the CDR3: TGTGCCAGCAGCTTACGTTTCGAGCAGTACTTC.

The genes are TRBV5-1 and TRBJ2-1; TRBD2 matches at 7 bases. The trim removed 0 bases at V and 5 bases at J, leaving 2 bases unmatched. The CDR3 has 14 amino acids. The germline V gene encodes CDR1 SGHRS and CDR2 YFSETQ. CDR3 sequence (DNA): TGCGCCAGCAGCTTGGCTAGCGGAAACAATGAGCAGTTCTTC. This encodes CASSLASGNNEQFF.

This clone was detected many times. The V and J genes are TRBV27 and TRBJ2-1, with D hard to call. Trimming removed 5 bases from V and 7 bases from J, with 18 bases in between. Germline CDR1 and CDR2: MNHEY and SMNVEV (reference sequence). The CDR3 loop spans 15 amino acids. CDR3 sequence reads: CASSGYSNSLNEQFF. The CDR3 nucleotides are TGTGCCAGCAGTGGTTATAGTAATTCCCTTAATGAGCAGTTCTTC.

The V gene is TRBV10-3, the J gene TRBJ2-2; D unresolved. The CDR3 has 15 amino acids. CDR1 and CDR2 (germline): ENHRY, SYGVKD. The V end lost 3 bases, the J end lost 4 bases, and 12 bases lay between the germline ends. CDR3: CAISDGYTSTGELFF. Here the CDR3 DNA reads TGTGCCATCAGTGATGGTTATACAAGCACCGGGGAGCTGTTTTTT.

This clone has just a few counts. The chain combines TRBV5-1 with TRBJ1-6, with 7 nucleotides matching TRBD1. This CDR3 contains 16 residues. Germline CDR1 reads SGHRS; CDR2 reads YFSETQ. The J segment lost 6 bases and the V segment lost 0 bases, leaving 6 bases of the junction unmatched. The CDR3 DNA follows: TGCGCCAGCAGCTTGGCCAACAGGGGAGGTAATTCACCCCTCCACTTT. The encoded protein is CASSLANRGGNSPLHF. Looking up the rest from reference TRBV5-1 and TRBJ1-6 gives the full variable domain: KAGVTQTPRYLIKTRGQQVTLSCSPISGHRSVSWYQQTPGQGLQFLFEYFSETQRNKGNFPGRFSGRQFSNSRSEMNVSTLELGDSALYLCASSLANRGGNSPLHFGNGTRLTVT.

The J gene is TRBJ2-1, the V gene TRBV6-5; 8 bases are shared with TRBD2. Per germline, CDR1 MNHEY and CDR2 SVGAGI. J gave up 2 bases and V 9 bases, and 6 bases lay outside the gene matches. The CDR3 runs 14 residues. The CDR3 sequence is CASMSGGAYNEQFF. CDR3 nucleotides: TGTGCCAGTATGAGCGGGGGAGCCTACAATGAGCAGTTCTTC.

V usage is TRBV19 and J usage is TRBJ2-3; TRBD2 matches 12 bases. V shed 5 bases and J 1 base; nucleotides not matched to a gene: 10. The V gene's germline CDR1 is LNHDA and CDR2 SQIVND (reference sequence). The CDR3 length is 18 residues. The DNA for the CDR3 is TGTGCCAGTAGTCAGCCTAGCGGGGGGGTGAACGGCACAGATACGCAGTATTTT. Encoded protein: CASSQPSGGVNGTDTQYF.

The J gene is TRBJ2-7, the V gene TRBV7-8, with 10 bases lining up with TRBD1. Germline V gives CDR1 SGHVS, CDR2 FQNEAQ. V shed 3 bases, J shed 6 bases, and the junction held 8 bases outside the gene matches. The CDR3 covers 15 residues. The CDR3 DNA sequence: TGTGCCAGCAGCTTGCATCGGGGGACAGGGGCCGAGCAGTACTTC. It encodes CASSLHRGTGAEQYF. Complete variable domain (other parts from reference TRBV7-8 and TRBJ2-7): GAGVSQSPRYKVAKRGQDVALRCDPISGHVSLFWYQQALGQGPEFLTYFQNEAQLDKSGLPSDRFFAERPEGSVSTLKIQRTQQEDSAVYLCASSLHRGTGAEQYFGPGTRLTVT.

The chain employs TRBV29-1 and TRBJ1-4; 9 bases agree with TRBD1. This CDR3 has 14 residues. After removal of 4 bases from V and 2 bases from J, the junction contained 2 bases not matched to a gene. Germline CDR1 SQVTM, CDR2 ANQGSEA. In DNA form, the CDR3 reads TGCAGCGTTGGTGGGACAGGGACTAATGAAAAACTGTTTTTT. Translation gives CSVGGTGTNEKLFF.

The chain is built from TRBV6-6 and TRBJ2-5, with TRBD2 matching 7 bases. V shed 7 bases and J 7 bases; nucleotides not matched to a gene: 6. The CDR3 runs 12 residues. Germline values: CDR1 MNHNY, CDR2 SVGAGI (reference sequence). The CDR3 is CASTIAGGTQYF. DNA of the CDR3: TGTGCCAGCACTATAGCGGGTGGGACCCAGTACTTC.

The chain couples TRBV5-6 to TRBJ1-2, with 7 positions matching TRBD1. The CDR3 is 15 amino acids. V dropped 4 bases and J dropped 8; count of bases not matched to a gene: 14. Germline V lookup: CDR1 SGHDT, CDR2 YYEEEE. CDR3 DNA sequence: TGTGCCAGCAGCCACCTACAGGGGACTTATGGGGGCTACACCTTC. Amino acids: CASSHLQGTYGGYTF.

This clone was counted only a few times. The V call is TRBV30, the J call TRBJ2-7; TRBD2 aligns across 7 bases. The CDR3 covers 11 residues. Per germline, CDR1 GTSNPN and CDR2 SVGIG (reference sequence). Trimming cost V 2 bases and J 7 bases; bases outside gene matches: 2. In DNA, the CDR3 is TGTGCCTGGAGTTGGGGGGGAGAGCAGTACTTC. Protein: CAWSWGGEQYF.

CDR3 region: CASSEPTGEGYTF. For the CDR3, the DNA is TGCGCCAGCAGTGAACCTACGGGAGAGGGCTACACCTTC. The chain joins TRBV4-3 to TRBJ1-2; D ambiguous. The CDR3 totals 13 residues. Trimming took off 6 bases at V and 8 bases at J, with 16 bases between the two ends. Germline-derived CDR1 and CDR2 are LGHNA and YSLEER.

The gene calls are TRBV18 and TRBJ2-7; 7 bases are shared with TRBD2. CDR1 is KGHSH and CDR2 is LQKENI in the germline V gene. J was trimmed by 0 bases and V by 3 bases; bases with no gene match: 2. The CDR3 length is 14 residues. The CDR3 DNA reads as TGTGCCAGCTCACCTCCGGGGGGCTCCTACGAGCAGTACTTC. Its protein product is CASSPPGGSYEQYF.

The genes are TRBV7-2 and TRBJ1-1, with D possibly being TRBD1 (5 bases). V lost 4 bases and J 1 base, leaving 13 bases between the germline ends. The germline gives CDR1 SGHTA, CDR2 FQGNSA. The CDR3 is 15 amino acids. This CDR3 reads CASSWGDLTNTEAFF. The CDR3 DNA sequence: TGTGCCAGCAGCTGGGGGGACTTAACGAACACTGAAGCTTTCTTT.

V is TRBV5-6 and J is TRBJ2-5; 8 positions agree with TRBD1. The CDR3 covers 14 residues. Germline CDR1 and CDR2: SGHDT and YYEEEE. With V trimmed by 4 bases and J by 4 bases, 6 bases remained unmatched. CDR3 in DNA: TGTGCCAGCAGCCCGACAGGGGTGGGAGAGACCCAGTACTTC. Translating it yields CASSPTGVGETQYF.

The chain carries TRBV2 and TRBJ1-2, with a weak D call TRBD1 (5 bases). Germline loops: CDR1 SNHLY, CDR2 FYNNEI. V was clipped by 6 bases and J by 8 bases, with 13 bases between them. This CDR3 has 12 amino acids. The CDR3 reads CASRTGRGGYTF. DNA of the CDR3: TGTGCCAGCAGGACCGGGAGGGGAGGCTACACCTTC.

The rearrangement links TRBV14 to TRBJ1-1; D is ambiguous. V dropped 1 base and J dropped 1 base, with 13 bases sitting between them. Per germline, CDR1 SGHDN and CDR2 FVKESK. There are 16 residues in the CDR3. The CDR3 loop reads CASSQVFARQNTEAFF. CDR3 DNA: TGTGCCAGCAGCCAAGTCTTTGCCAGACAGAACACTGAAGCTTTCTTT. The whole variable domain, remainder taken from reference TRBV14 and TRBJ1-1, is EAGVTQFPSHSVIEKGQTVTLRCDPISGHDNLYWYRRVMGKEIKFLLHFVKESKQDESGMPNNRFLAERTGGTYSTLKVQPAELEDSGVYFCASSQVFARQNTEAFFGQGTRLTVV.

The chain joins TRBV2 to TRBJ2-5; 11 bases are shared with TRBD2. Germline values: CDR1 SNHLY, CDR2 FYNNEI. The CDR3 totals 14 residues. V lost 5 bases to trimming and J lost 3 bases; unmatched junction nucleotides: 2. In DNA, the CDR3 is TGTGCCAGCAGTTGGGGACTAGCGGAAGAGACCCAGTACTTC. This translates into CASSWGLAEETQYF.